Below, 12 T cell receptor beta chains from the same sample are listed, as sequenced in a study of cytomegalovirus exposure and HLA in healthy donors. The PCR was carried out with 60 Vbeta primers and 13 Jbeta primers. Sequenced by immunoSEQ multiplex PCR; TCRdb stores in-frame clones only, minus some. The sample contains 150,000 to 200,000 clones, 81% of which appear only once. Sequencing used PBMCs. The receptors were gathered from a woman aged 30 to 39 in good health and CMV-seronegative.

V gene TRBV29-1 combines with J gene TRBJ2-1, with 7 bases fitting TRBD1. V shed 0 bases and J 2 bases; nucleotides not matched to a gene: 4. In germline, CDR1 is SQVTM, CDR2 ANQGSEA. This CDR3 spans 15 amino acids. This CDR3 is CSVEETGHTYNEQFF. The CDR3 DNA reads TGCAGCGTTGAAGAGACAGGGCATACCTACAATGAGCAGTTCTTC.

The chain is built from TRBV27 and TRBJ2-7; D possibly corresponds to TRBD2 (6 bases). CDR3 length equals 15 residues. In germline, CDR1 is MNHEY, CDR2 SMNVEV (reference sequence). V was cut by 7 bases and J by 6 bases, with 22 bases left in between. This CDR3 is CASTSTGDGLREQYF. CDR3 coding DNA: TGTGCCAGCACTTCAACGGGGGACGGACTACGCGAGCAGTACTTC.

The chain links TRBV19 to TRBJ2-6; D perhaps matches TRBD1 (6 bases). The ends were cut back, 7 bases at V and 0 bases at J, with 13 bases in the middle. This CDR3 is 16 amino acids long. Germline loops: CDR1 LNHDA, CDR2 SQIVND (reference sequence). CDR3 bases: TGTGCCAGTACCCGGACAGCTAGCTCTGGGGCCAACGTCCTGACTTTC. Its protein is CASTRTASSGANVLTF.

This clone was seen only a few times. The V call is TRBV7-8, the J call TRBJ2-3; D unresolved. V lost 4 bases and J lost 2, with 16 bases in between. Per germline, CDR1 SGHVS and CDR2 FQNEAQ. This CDR3 comprises 16 residues. The CDR3 here is CASSSMGSSLTDTQYF. CDR3 in DNA: TGTGCCAGCAGCTCGATGGGCTCCTCCCTCACAGATACGCAGTATTTT.

This clone was counted only a few times. The chain has TRBV6-5 and TRBJ2-7; 11 nucleotides match TRBD2. Per germline, CDR1 MNHEY and CDR2 SVGAGI. This CDR3 has 15 residues. Germline trimming cut 10 bases from V and 4 bases from J; bases unmatched to any gene: 12. The CDR3 DNA sequence: TGTGCCACCCTTGGGCTAGCGGGGGGTTGGTACGAGCAGTACTTC. Its translation is CATLGLAGGWYEQYF.

The genes are TRBV27 and TRBJ2-1; 10 nucleotides line up with TRBD2. The germline CDR1 and CDR2 sequences are MNHEY and SMNVEV (reference sequence). The CDR3 covers 17 residues. Germline trimming cut 3 bases from V and 4 bases from J; bases unmatched to any gene: 9. Here the CDR3 DNA reads TGTGCCAGCAGTTTTAACCCCGGGACTAGCGAATACAATGAGCAGTTCTTC. Translating it yields CASSFNPGTSEYNEQFF.

This chain connects TRBV7-9 to TRBJ2-7; D possibly corresponds to TRBD1 (6 bases). Germline CDR1 SEHNR, CDR2 FQNEAQ (reference sequence). The CDR3 spans 15 residues. V lost 5 bases, J lost 0 bases, and 14 bases lay in between. The CDR3 DNA reads as TGTGCCAGCAGCCCAGGGGTTGGAGCCTCCTACGAGCAGTACTTC. Translation: CASSPGVGASYEQYF. Full variable domain (missing parts from reference TRBV7-9 and TRBJ2-7): DTGVSQNPRHKITKRGQNVTFRCDPISEHNRLYWYRQTLGQGPEFLTYFQNEAQLEKSRLLSDRFSAERPKGSFSTLEIQRTEQGDSAMYLCASSPGVGASYEQYFGPGTRLTVT.

In its sample, this clone was seen once. This chain joins TRBV7-9 and TRBJ1-2; 7 bases are a match to TRBD1. The CDR3 spans 13 residues. CDR1 and CDR2 from the germline V gene are SEHNR and FQNEAQ (reference sequence). Trimming took 5 bases from V and 4 from J; bases not matched to a gene: 4. This CDR3 reads CASSRPGGYGYTF. CDR3 coding DNA: TGTGCCAGCAGCCGACCAGGGGGCTATGGCTACACCTTC. Supplemented by reference TRBV7-9 and TRBJ1-2, the full variable domain reads DTGVSQNPRHKITKRGQNVTFRCDPISEHNRLYWYRQTLGQGPEFLTYFQNEAQLEKSRLLSDRFSAERPKGSFSTLEIQRTEQGDSAMYLCASSRPGGYGYTFGSGTRLTVV.

The genes are TRBV4-3 and TRBJ1-5; no clear D. Germline CDR1 is LGHNA and CDR2 is YSLEER. V was shortened by 4 bases and J by 5 bases, with 9 bases between the two germline ends. This CDR3 is 13 amino acids long. The CDR3 DNA is TGCGCCAGCAGCCCCTCGAGGGATCAGCCCCAGCATTTT. Its protein product is CASSPSRDQPQHF.

In this sample, this clone turned up a few times. This chain joins TRBV4-3 and TRBJ1-1; D gene unclear. V lost 1 base and J 3 bases, leaving 12 bases between the germline ends. The CDR3 has 15 amino acids. CDR1 is LGHNA, CDR2 YSLEER, per germline. The CDR3 nucleotides are TGCGCCAGCAGCCAAGTTATCTCCGCGGACACTGAAGCTTTCTTT. Protein: CASSQVISADTEAFF.

The chain is built from TRBV19 and TRBJ1-6; weak D call: TRBD1 (5 bases). Germline CDR1 and CDR2: LNHDA and SQIVND (reference sequence). V lost 5 bases and J lost 0, with 11 bases in between. The CDR3 runs 16 residues. The CDR3 sequence is CASSWGRSSYNSPLHF. The CDR3 bases are TGTGCCAGTAGTTGGGGCCGGAGCTCCTATAATTCACCCCTCCACTTT.

This chain links TRBV7-2 with TRBJ1-5; weak D call: TRBD1 (6 bases). CDR3 size: 16 residues. V was clipped by 4 bases and J by 2 bases, with 15 bases between them. Germline CDR1 SGHTA, CDR2 FQGNSA. The CDR3 here is CASSSHRDRGNQPQHF. The DNA for the CDR3 is TGTGCCAGCAGCTCTCACAGGGACCGCGGCAATCAGCCCCAGCATTTT.